The 30 T cell receptor beta chains in this list originate from one sample, sequenced in a study of cytomegalovirus exposure and HLA in healthy donors. PCR used 60 Vbeta primers and 13 Jbeta primers. Repertoires were generated with immunoSEQ multiplex PCR, while TCRdb's copy carries only in-frame clones and drops some. The table lists about 73,000 clones, 80% of them singletons, with 1.1% in the top ten. Sequencing was performed on PBMCs. Receptors were obtained from a male donor in good health and CMV-seronegative.

V and J are TRBV5-1 and TRBJ1-1, with D possibly TRBD1 on 6 matching bases. This CDR3 comprises 19 residues. In germline, CDR1 is SGHRS, CDR2 YFSETQ. The V end lost 0 bases, the J end lost 3 bases, and 24 bases lay between the germline ends. Here the CDR3 DNA reads TGCGCCAGCAGCTTGGGGTACTCCGGGACATCGCGAGAGGACACTGAAGCTTTCTTT. The encoded protein is CASSLGYSGTSREDTEAFF.

The table lists this clone with a count of one. V gene TRBV5-1 combines with J gene TRBJ2-7; TRBD2 matches at 8 bases. J was trimmed by 6 bases and V by 0 bases; bases with no gene match: 5. CDR1 and CDR2 from the germline V gene are SGHRS and YFSETQ. The CDR3 sequence is 14 residues long. The CDR3, as DNA: TGCGCCAGCAGCTTGGACGGGGGGGCATTCGAGCAGTACTTC. It yields the protein CASSLDGGAFEQYF.

The J gene is TRBJ2-7, the V gene TRBV28, with D perhaps matching TRBD2 (5 bases). V lost 8 bases, J lost 0 bases, and 11 bases lay in between. The CDR3 is 13 amino acids. Germline-derived CDR1 and CDR2 are MDHEN and SYDVKM. The CDR3 sequence is CASGLRSSYEQYF. The CDR3 nucleotides are TGTGCCAGCGGACTCAGAAGCTCCTACGAGCAGTACTTC.

Comments on this clone: Mismatch with germline at one junction end may stem from a read error. V gene TRBV28 combines with J gene TRBJ2-3; 9 bases agree with TRBD1. This CDR3 is built from 15 residues. Germline V gene lookup returns CDR1 MDHEN and CDR2 SYDVKM. As DNA, the CDR3 is TGTGCCAGCAATTTACAGGGACAGGGAACAGATACGCAGTATTTT. This encodes CASNLQGQGTDTQYF.

The chain combines TRBV28 with TRBJ2-1, with 9 positions matching TRBD1. CDR3 length: 17 amino acids. V trimming: 2 bases; J trimming: 6 bases; junction bases outside the gene matches: 11. Germline assignment: CDR1 MDHEN and CDR2 SYDVKM. The CDR3 DNA reads as TGTGCCAGCAGTTTAAGGGGGATGGGACAGGGCCGCAATGAGCAGTTCTTC. Residues: CASSLRGMGQGRNEQFF.

This chain joins TRBV4-1 and TRBJ2-5; D perhaps matches TRBD2 (5 bases). The CDR3 spans 17 residues. From germline, CDR1 is MGHRA and CDR2 YSYEKL. V was trimmed by 5 bases and J by 2 bases, leaving 21 bases between them. The CDR3 nucleotides are TGCGCCAGCAGCGCCAGCGACTGGCGGGTCTTGCAAGAGACCCAGTACTTC. Residues: CASSASDWRVLQETQYF.

The chain couples TRBV11-2 to TRBJ2-5; 11 nucleotides align to TRBD2. Germline assignment: CDR1 SGHAT and CDR2 FQNNGV. This CDR3 comprises 16 residues. V gave up 3 bases and J gave up 2 bases; unmatched junction bases: 5. CDR3 nucleotides: TGTGCCAGCAGCTTGGGTCGACTAGCGGGGCAAGAGACCCAGTACTTC. This sequence encodes CASSLGRLAGQETQYF.

V gene TRBV4-2 combines with J gene TRBJ1-3, with unresolved D. The V and J ends lost 0 bases and 7 bases respectively, with 10 bases between them. Germline V gene lookup returns CDR1 LGHNA and CDR2 YNFKEQ. The length of the CDR3 is 14 residues. DNA for the CDR3: TGTGCCAGCAGCCAAGATTCCGGGGTGAACACCATATATTTT. Translated: CASSQDSGVNTIYF.

The chain combines TRBV7-2 with TRBJ1-5; D not resolved. Germline V gives CDR1 SGHTA, CDR2 FQGNSA. Trimming removed 1 base from V and 7 bases from J, with 17 bases in between. The CDR3 has 16 amino acids. CDR3: CASSLVFGGFGQPQHF. The CDR3, as DNA: TGTGCCAGCAGCTTAGTCTTTGGTGGGTTCGGGCAGCCCCAGCATTTT.

This clone came up once. The chain combines TRBV7-6 with TRBJ2-7; possibly TRBD2 for D (6 bases). Trimming pared 5 bases from V and 8 bases from J, leaving 16 bases between. The germline gives CDR1 SGHVS, CDR2 FNYEAQ. The CDR3 is 13 amino acids. The CDR3 nucleotides are TGTGCCAGCAGCCTAGACCGGGACTCCCAGCAGTACTTC. Amino acids: CASSLDRDSQQYF.

The chain employs TRBV30 and TRBJ2-3; possibly TRBD1 for D (5 bases). The CDR3 length is 14 residues. The germline CDR1 and CDR2 sequences are GTSNPN and SVGIG (reference sequence). V lost 0 bases and J 4 bases, leaving 11 bases between the germline ends. CDR3 loop: CAWSVGPSPDTQYF. DNA of the CDR3: TGTGCCTGGAGTGTGGGGCCATCCCCAGATACGCAGTATTTT.

The chain uses TRBV5-1 and TRBJ2-1; D remains unclear. Germline V gene sequence: CDR1 SGHRS, CDR2 YFSETQ. Trimming shortened V by 2 bases and J by 8 bases, and 17 bases separated the two germline ends. The CDR3 consists of 15 residues. The CDR3 loop reads CASSFLGGTRDEQFF. CDR3 in DNA: TGCGCCAGCAGCTTTTTAGGTGGTACTCGGGATGAGCAGTTCTTC.

The V gene is TRBV29-1, the J gene TRBJ1-2; TRBD1 matches 8 bases. This CDR3 spans 13 amino acids. Germline V CDR1 and CDR2: SQVTM, ANQGSEA. The junction had 8 bases not matched to a gene; V was cut back by 3 bases and J by 8 bases. In DNA form, the CDR3 reads TGCAGCGTTGAGGGACAGGAGCGGGGCGGCTACACCTTC. This sequence encodes CSVEGQERGGYTF.

The chain couples TRBV19 to TRBJ1-4; D is unclear. CDR3 size: 16 residues. Trimming took 1 base from V and 0 from J, leaving 9 bases between them. The V gene's germline CDR1 is LNHDA and CDR2 SQIVND (reference sequence). The DNA for the CDR3 is TGTGCCAGTAGTATAGGTGGCGGAGCAACTAATGAAAAACTGTTTTTT. Translation gives CASSIGGGATNEKLFF.

To note about this clone: An end of the junction differs from the germline gene, which may be a read error. The rearrangement uses TRBV6-1 and TRBJ1-2, with D maybe TRBD1 (5 bases). CDR3 length equals 15 residues. Germline V gene lookup returns CDR1 MNHNS and CDR2 SASEGT. CDR3 residues: CASSLSPQGNYGYPF. CDR3 in DNA: TGTGCCAGCAGTTTATCCCCCCAGGGCAACTATGGCTACCCCTTC.

V is TRBV6-5 and J is TRBJ1-2, with D possibly being TRBD1 (6 bases). The germline gives CDR1 MNHEY, CDR2 SVGAGI. This CDR3 has 12 residues. V was pared by 6 bases and J by 6 bases, with 11 bases between. The DNA of the CDR3 is TGTGCCAGCAGCTCTGACAGGAATGGCTACACCTTC. It is translated as CASSSDRNGYTF.

With respect to this clone: At one end the junction does not follow the germline gene, possibly because of a read error. The J gene is TRBJ1-2, the V gene TRBV5-4; tentative D call: TRBD1 (5 bases). The CDR3 extends over 15 amino acids. In germline, CDR1 is SGHNT, CDR2 YYREEE (reference sequence). This CDR3 reads CASSPGLGRNYGYPF. The CDR3 nucleotides read TGTGCCAGCAGCCCGGGACTAGGCCGTAACTATGGCTACCCCTTC. The full variable domain, in which reference TRBV5-4 and TRBJ1-2 provide the parts outside the CDR3, is ETGVTQSPTHLIKTRGQQVTLRCSSQSGHNTVSWYQQALGQGPQFIFQYYREEENGRGNFPPRFSGLQFPNYSSELNVNALELDDSALYLCASSPGLGRNYGYPFGSGTRLTVV.

J is TRBJ1-5 and V is TRBV7-2; 9 nucleotides match TRBD1. J lost 6 bases, V lost 4 bases, and 4 bases had no gene match. CDR1 is SGHTA, CDR2 FQGNSA, per germline. The CDR3 length is 14 residues. The CDR3, as DNA: TGTGCCAGCAGCTCACAGGGGGCCGGTCAGCCCCAGCATTTT. This encodes CASSSQGAGQPQHF. Based on the CDR3 plus reference TRBV7-2 and TRBJ1-5, the full variable domain is GAGVSQSPSNKVTEKGKDVELRCDPISGHTALYWYRQSLGQGLEFLIYFQGNSAPDKSGLPSDRFSAERTGGSVSTLTIQRTQQEDSAVYLCASSSQGAGQPQHFGDGTRLSIL.

This sequence joins TRBV28 and TRBJ1-6; 9 bases match TRBD1. V was clipped by 5 bases and J by 1 base; unmatched bases: 6. The CDR3 is 17 amino acids. CDR1 is MDHEN and CDR2 is SYDVKM in the germline V gene. The CDR3, as DNA: TGTGCCAGCAGTCCGGGGACAGGGAAGTCCTATAATTCACCCCTCCACTTT. Translating gives CASSPGTGKSYNSPLHF. The full variable domain, completed using reference TRBV28 and TRBJ1-6, is DVKVTQSSRYLVKRTGEKVFLECVQDMDHENMFWYRQDPGLGLRLIYFSYDVKMKEKGDIPEGYSVSREKKERFSLILESASTNQTSMYLCASSPGTGKSYNSPLHFGNGTRLTVT.

The V gene is TRBV9, the J gene TRBJ2-5; TRBD2 matches 15 bases. The germline V gene encodes CDR1 SGDLS and CDR2 YYNGEE. The CDR3 is 16 residues long. V lost 3 bases and J lost 5; bases outside the gene matches: 5. The DNA for the CDR3 is TGTGCCAGCAGCGAACGGACTAGCGGGGGGGCGGAGACCCAGTACTTC. Translating gives CASSERTSGGAETQYF.

This sequence joins TRBV7-9 and TRBJ2-5; unclear D gene. Trimming shortened V by 2 bases and J by 1 base, and 5 bases separated the two germline ends. The CDR3 consists of 13 residues. Germline CDR1 reads SEHNR; CDR2 reads FQNEAQ (reference sequence). The CDR3 DNA reads as TGTGCCAGCAGCTTAAACACCCAAGAGACCCAGTACTTC. Encoded protein: CASSLNTQETQYF. Together with reference TRBV7-9 and TRBJ2-5, the CDR3 gives the full variable domain: DTGVSQNPRHKITKRGQNVTFRCDPISEHNRLYWYRQTLGQGPEFLTYFQNEAQLEKSRLLSDRFSAERPKGSFSTLEIQRTEQGDSAMYLCASSLNTQETQYFGPGTRLLVL.

This clone was picked up one time. The chain employs TRBV7-2 and TRBJ1-5, with 7 bases fitting TRBD1. This CDR3 spans 13 amino acids. The germline CDR1 and CDR2 sequences are SGHTA and FQGNSA. The V segment lost 5 bases and the J segment 7 bases; nucleotides outside the gene matches: 5. The CDR3 reads CASSPDRDQPQHF. The CDR3 nucleotides read TGTGCCAGCAGCCCAGACAGGGACCAGCCCCAGCATTTT.

The chain combines TRBV6-6 with TRBJ2-5; possibly TRBD2 for D (6 bases). In germline, CDR1 is MNHNY, CDR2 SVGAGI (reference sequence). The CDR3 sequence is 14 residues long. Trimming took 8 bases from V and 1 from J, leaving 14 bases between them. The CDR3 DNA sequence: TGTGCCAGCCGCGGCGGGGCCCTCCAAGAGACCCAGTACTTC. Translating it yields CASRGGALQETQYF.

The V gene is TRBV30, the J gene TRBJ2-7; D gene unclear. This CDR3 region has 12 residues. Germline V lookup: CDR1 GTSNPN, CDR2 SVGIG (reference sequence). V was pared by 2 bases and J by 8 bases, with 13 bases between. The CDR3 spells CAWSPSVRQQYF. For the CDR3, the DNA is TGTGCCTGGAGTCCCTCGGTCCGCCAGCAGTACTTC.

The chain couples TRBV11-3 to TRBJ2-1; perhaps TRBD1 as D (6 bases). CDR1 SGHNT and CDR2 YENEEA come from the germline V gene. The V end lost 2 bases, the J end lost 4 bases, and 15 bases lay between the germline ends. The CDR3 covers 16 residues. The CDR3 sequence: CASSLYGGAEYNEQFF. CDR3 bases: TGTGCCAGCAGCTTATATGGGGGCGCGGAGTACAATGAGCAGTTCTTC.

The V call is TRBV5-1, the J call TRBJ1-3; 9 bases align to TRBD1. The CDR3 runs 16 residues. J gave up 0 bases and V 3 bases, and 4 bases lay outside the gene matches. The germline V gene has CDR1 SGHRS and CDR2 YFSETQ. Here the CDR3 reads CASSSQGAYSGNTIYF. The CDR3 DNA reads as TGCGCCAGCAGCTCACAGGGGGCGTACTCTGGAAACACCATATATTTT.

The chain uses TRBV13 and TRBJ2-7, with unresolved D. From germline, CDR1 is PRHDT and CDR2 FYEKMQ (reference sequence). The CDR3 is made up of 14 amino acids. The V end lost 5 bases, the J end lost 0 bases, and 11 bases lay between the germline ends. CDR3 DNA: TGTGCCAGCAGCCTCAGATCATTCTCCTACGAGCAGTACTTC. It is translated as CASSLRSFSYEQYF. Combining the CDR3 with reference TRBV13 and TRBJ2-7 gives the whole variable domain AAGVIQSPRHLIKEKRETATLKCYPIPRHDTVYWYQQGPGQDPQFLISFYEKMQSDKGSIPDRFSAQQFSDYHSELNMSSLELGDSALYFCASSLRSFSYEQYFGPGTRLTVT.

This sequence joins TRBV28 and TRBJ1-1, with D hard to call. Deletions cut 6 bases from V and 9 bases from J, with 14 bases between. The CDR3 sequence is 12 residues long. Germline CDR1 MDHEN, CDR2 SYDVKM. CDR3 protein: CASSKGAYQAFF. CDR3 sequence (DNA): TGTGCCAGCAGCAAAGGAGCTTACCAAGCTTTCTTT.

The chain uses TRBV29-1 and TRBJ1-1, with D tentatively TRBD1 (5 bases). The germline V gene has CDR1 SQVTM and CDR2 ANQGSEA. The CDR3 is 13 amino acids. V shed 4 bases and J shed 5 bases, with 14 bases lying between them. The DNA for the CDR3 is TGCAGCGTTGTATCGCCAGGGCGGACTGAAGCTTTCTTT. Encoded protein: CSVVSPGRTEAFF.

The genes are TRBV6-6 and TRBJ1-3; TRBD1 might be the D (5 bases). Between the trimmed V and J ends, which lost 0 bases and 7 bases, there was a span of 13 bases. The CDR3 has 15 residues. The germline CDR1 and CDR2 sequences are MNHNY and SVGAGI (reference sequence). The CDR3 loop is CASSYSIQGSNTIYF. CDR3 DNA: TGTGCCAGCAGTTACTCGATTCAGGGTAGTAACACCATATATTTT.